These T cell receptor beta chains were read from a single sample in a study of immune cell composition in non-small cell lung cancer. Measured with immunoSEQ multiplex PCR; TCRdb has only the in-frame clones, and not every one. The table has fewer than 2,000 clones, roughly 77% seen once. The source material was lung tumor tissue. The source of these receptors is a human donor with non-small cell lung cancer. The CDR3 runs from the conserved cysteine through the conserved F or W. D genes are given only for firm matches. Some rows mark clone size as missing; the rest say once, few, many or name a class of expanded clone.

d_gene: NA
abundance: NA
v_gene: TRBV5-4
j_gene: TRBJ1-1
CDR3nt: TGTGCCAGCAGCTTGGGGTTGGTGGGGCCGAACACTGAAGCTTTCTTT
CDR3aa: CASSLGLVGPNTEAFF

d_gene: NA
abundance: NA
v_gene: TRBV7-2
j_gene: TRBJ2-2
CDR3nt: TGTGCCAGCAGCTTAGTAGGGGCCGGGGAGCTGTTTTTT
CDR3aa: CASSLVGAGELFF

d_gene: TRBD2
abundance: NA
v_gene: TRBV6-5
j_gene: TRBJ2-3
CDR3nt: TGTGCCAGCAGTTCCAGACTAGCGTCAAAGCCAGATACGCAGTATTTT
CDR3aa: CASSSRLASKPDTQYF

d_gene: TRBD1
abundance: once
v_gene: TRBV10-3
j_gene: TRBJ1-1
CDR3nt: TGTGCCATCAGTCCTATACAGGGGGTGTTGAACACTGAAGCTTTCTTT
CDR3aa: CAISPIQGVLNTEAFF

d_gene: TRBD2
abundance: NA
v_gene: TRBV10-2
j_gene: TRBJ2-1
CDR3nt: TGCGCCAGCAGTAATACGGGACTAGCGGGAGTGAGAAATGAGCAGTTCTTC
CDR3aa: CASSNTGLAGVRNEQFF

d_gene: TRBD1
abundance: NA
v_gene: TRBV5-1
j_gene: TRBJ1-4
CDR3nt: TGCGCCAGCAGCTATGGACAGGGGGGGAGTGAAAAACTGTTTTTT
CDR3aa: CASSYGQGGSEKLFF

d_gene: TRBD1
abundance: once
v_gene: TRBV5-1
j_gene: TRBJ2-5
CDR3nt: TGCGCCAGCAGCTTGGGACAGGGGCCGGGGGAGACCCAGTACTTC
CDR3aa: CASSLGQGPGETQYF

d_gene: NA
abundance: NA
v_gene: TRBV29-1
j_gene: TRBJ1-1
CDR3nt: TGCAGCGGCACCCAGGGTGGGAACACTGAAGCTTTCTTT
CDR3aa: CSGTQGGNTEAFF

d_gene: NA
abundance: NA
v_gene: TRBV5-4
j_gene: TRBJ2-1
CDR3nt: TGTGCCAGCAGCTTGGACGGGAGCTCCTACAATGAGCAGTTCTTC
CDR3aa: CASSLDGSSYNEQFF

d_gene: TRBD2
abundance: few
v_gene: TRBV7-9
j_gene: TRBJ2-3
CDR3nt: TGTGCCAGCAGCTTTAGCGGGAATTCAGATACGCAGTATTTT
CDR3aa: CASSFSGNSDTQYF

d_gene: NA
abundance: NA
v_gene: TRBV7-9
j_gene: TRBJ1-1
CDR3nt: TGTGCCAGCAGCTTAGCGGACGGAGGCACTGAAGCTTTCTTT
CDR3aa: CASSLADGGTEAFF

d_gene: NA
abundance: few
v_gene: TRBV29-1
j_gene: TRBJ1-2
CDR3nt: TGCAGCGTTGACAGGGGCAATTGGTATGGCTACACCTTC
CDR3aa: CSVDRGNWYGYTF

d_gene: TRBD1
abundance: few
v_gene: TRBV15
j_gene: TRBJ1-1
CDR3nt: TGTGCCACCAGCATTGTACAGGGGTGGATGAACACTGAAGCTTTCTTT
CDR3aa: CATSIVQGWMNTEAFF

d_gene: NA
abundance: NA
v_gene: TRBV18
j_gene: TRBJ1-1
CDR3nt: TGTGCCAGCTCACCTATACAGGTTCGGGACACTGAAGCTTTCTTT
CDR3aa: CASSPIQVRDTEAFF

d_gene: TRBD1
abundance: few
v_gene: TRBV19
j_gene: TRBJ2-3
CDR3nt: TGTGCCAGTACCTCGGGACAGGGCACAGATACGCAGTATTTT
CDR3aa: CASTSGQGTDTQYF

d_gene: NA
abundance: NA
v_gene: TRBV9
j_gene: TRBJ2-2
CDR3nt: TGTGCCAGCAGCGTAGATACTGTCCCCGGGGAGCTGTTTTTT
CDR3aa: CASSVDTVPGELFF

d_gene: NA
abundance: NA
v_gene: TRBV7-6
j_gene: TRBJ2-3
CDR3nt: TGTGCCAGCAGCTCCCAGACTAGCACAGATACGCAGTATTTT
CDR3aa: CASSSQTSTDTQYF

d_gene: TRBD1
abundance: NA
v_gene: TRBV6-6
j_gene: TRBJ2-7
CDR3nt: TGTGCCAGCAGTCATACAGGGACAGTCTACGAGCAGTACTTC
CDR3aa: CASSHTGTVYEQYF

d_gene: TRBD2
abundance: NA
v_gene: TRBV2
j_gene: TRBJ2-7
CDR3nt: TGTGCCGGGACTAGCGGGAGGGACTACGAGCAGTACTTC
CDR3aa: CAGTSGRDYEQYF

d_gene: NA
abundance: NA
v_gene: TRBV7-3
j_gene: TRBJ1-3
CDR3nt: TGTGCCAGCAGCCAGCGCTCTGGAAACACCATATATTTT
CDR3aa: CASSQRSGNTIYF

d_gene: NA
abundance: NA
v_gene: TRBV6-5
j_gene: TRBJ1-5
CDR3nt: TGTGCCAGCAGCGCGACAGATAGCAATCAGCCCCAGCATTTT
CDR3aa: CASSATDSNQPQHF

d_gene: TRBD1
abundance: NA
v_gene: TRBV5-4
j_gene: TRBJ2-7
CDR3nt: TGTGCCAGCAGCTCTCCGGGACAGGGCACCTACGAGCAGTACTTC
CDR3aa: CASSSPGQGTYEQYF

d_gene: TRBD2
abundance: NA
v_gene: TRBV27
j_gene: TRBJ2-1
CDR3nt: TGTGCCAGCAGCCCTAGCGGGTCATACAATGAGCAGTTCTTC
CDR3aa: CASSPSGSYNEQFF

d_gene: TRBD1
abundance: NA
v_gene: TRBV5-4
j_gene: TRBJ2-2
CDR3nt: TGTGCCAGCAGCCCCCGGGACAGCTCGAACACCGGGGAGCTGTTTTTT
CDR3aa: CASSPRDSSNTGELFF

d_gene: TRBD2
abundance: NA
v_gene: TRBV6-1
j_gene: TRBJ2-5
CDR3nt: TGTGCCAGCAGTGAAGCCGCTCGACTAGCGGGAGTTCGTCAAGAGACCCAGTACTTC
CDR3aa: CASSEAARLAGVRQETQYF

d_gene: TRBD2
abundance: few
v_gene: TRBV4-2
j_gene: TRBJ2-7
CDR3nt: TGTGCCAGCAGCCAAGAAAGAGCGGGAGACTCCTACGAGCAGTACTTC
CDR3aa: CASSQERAGDSYEQYF

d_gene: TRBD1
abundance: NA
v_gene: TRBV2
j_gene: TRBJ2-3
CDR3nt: TGTGCCAGCAAGAGGACAGGGGGCGCCCGTAGCACAGATACGCAGTATTTT
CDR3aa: CASKRTGGARSTDTQYF

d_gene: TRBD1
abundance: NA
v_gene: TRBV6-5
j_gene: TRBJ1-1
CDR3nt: TGTGCCAGCTATACCACAGGGGTGAACACTGAAGCTTTCTTT
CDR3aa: CASYTTGVNTEAFF

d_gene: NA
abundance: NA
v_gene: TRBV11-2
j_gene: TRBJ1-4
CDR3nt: TGTGCCAGCAGCTTCGACACTCCTCTTGAAAAACTGTTTTTT
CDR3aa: CASSFDTPLEKLFF

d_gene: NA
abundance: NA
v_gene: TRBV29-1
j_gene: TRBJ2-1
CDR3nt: TGCAGCGCCCGGGGAACCTACAATGAGCAGTTCTTC
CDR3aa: CSARGTYNEQFF

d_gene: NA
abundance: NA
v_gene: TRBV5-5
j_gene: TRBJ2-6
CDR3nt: TGTGCCAGCAGCCCCGGGACTGAGAGCTCTGGGGCCAACGTCCTGACTTTC
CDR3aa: CASSPGTESSGANVLTF

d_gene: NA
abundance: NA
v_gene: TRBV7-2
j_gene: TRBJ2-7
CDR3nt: TGTGCCAGCAGCTCTCTACAGTCCTACGAGCAGTACTTC
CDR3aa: CASSSLQSYEQYF

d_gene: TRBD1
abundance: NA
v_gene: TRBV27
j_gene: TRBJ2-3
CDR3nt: TGTGCCAGCAAGAAACAGGGGGCAACAGATACGCAGTATTTT
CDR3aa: CASKKQGATDTQYF

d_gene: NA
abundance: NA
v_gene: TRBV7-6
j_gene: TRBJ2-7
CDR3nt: TGTGCCAGCATCTCGAGTCCCGGGTCGGAGGAGCAGTACTTC
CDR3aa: CASISSPGSEEQYF

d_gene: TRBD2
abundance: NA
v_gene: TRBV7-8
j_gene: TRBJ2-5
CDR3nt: TGTGCCAGCAGCTTGAGGAGCCCAAGCGGGAGGGACCAAGAGACCCAGTACTTC
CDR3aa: CASSLRSPSGRDQETQYF

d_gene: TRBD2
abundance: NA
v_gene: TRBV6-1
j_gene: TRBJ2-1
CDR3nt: TGTGCCAGCCGTGGACTAGCGGGAACGGGCAATGAGCAGTTCTTC
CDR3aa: CASRGLAGTGNEQFF

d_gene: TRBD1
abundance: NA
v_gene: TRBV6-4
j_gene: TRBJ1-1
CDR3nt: TGTGCCAGCAGTGACCCTATGGACAGGGTGCTTACTGAAGCTTTCTTT
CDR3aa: CASSDPMDRVLTEAFF

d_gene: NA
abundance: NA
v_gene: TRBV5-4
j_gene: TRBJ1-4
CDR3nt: TGTGCCAGCAGCTCGGACAGTGTTAATGAAAAACTGTTTTTT
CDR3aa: CASSSDSVNEKLFF

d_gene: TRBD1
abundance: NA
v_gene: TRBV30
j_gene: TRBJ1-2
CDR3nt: TGTGCCTGGAGTTTCACAGGGGTGAAAGGTGGCTACACCTTC
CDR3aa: CAWSFTGVKGGYTF

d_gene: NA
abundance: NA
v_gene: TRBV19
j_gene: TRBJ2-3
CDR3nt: TGTGCCAGTAGCGAGGACACTTCTAGCACAGATACGCAGTATTTT
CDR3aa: CASSEDTSSTDTQYF

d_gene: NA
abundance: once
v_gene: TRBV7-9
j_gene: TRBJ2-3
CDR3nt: TGTGCCAGCAGCTCCAGCGGTAACACAGATACGCAGTATTTT
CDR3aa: CASSSSGNTDTQYF

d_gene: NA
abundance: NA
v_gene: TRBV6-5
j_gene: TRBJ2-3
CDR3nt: TGTGCCAGCAGTTACTCGGGGGCGAGCACAGATACGCAGTATTTT
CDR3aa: CASSYSGASTDTQYF

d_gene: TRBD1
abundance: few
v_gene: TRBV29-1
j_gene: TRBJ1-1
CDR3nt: TGCAGCGTTGAAGTCGGGGCAGGGGGCGCGTCTGAAGCTTTCTTT
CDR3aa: CSVEVGAGGASEAFF

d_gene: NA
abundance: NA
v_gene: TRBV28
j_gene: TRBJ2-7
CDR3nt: TGTGCCAGCAGGCTAGATTACGAGCAGTACTTC
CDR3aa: CASRLDYEQYF

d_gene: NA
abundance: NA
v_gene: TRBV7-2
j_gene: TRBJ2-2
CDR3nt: TGTGCCAGCAGCTTACAAGGGGCGGACACCGGGGAGCTGTTTTTT
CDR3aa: CASSLQGADTGELFF

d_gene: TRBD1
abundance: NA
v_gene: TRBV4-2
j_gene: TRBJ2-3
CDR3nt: TGTGCCAGCAGCCAAATTAGTGGGGGACAGGGCACAGATACGCAGTATTTT
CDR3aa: CASSQISGGQGTDTQYF

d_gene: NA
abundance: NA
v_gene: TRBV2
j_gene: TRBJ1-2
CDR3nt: TGTGCCAGCAGTGAATTCTCGTCTGGAGAATTCTATGGCTACACCTTC
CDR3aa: CASSEFSSGEFYGYTF

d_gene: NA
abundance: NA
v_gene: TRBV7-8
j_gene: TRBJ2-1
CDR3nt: TGTGCCAGCAGCTTATTCAATACCGGGGGGCTGGGTAATGAGCAGTTCTTC
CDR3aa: CASSLFNTGGLGNEQFF

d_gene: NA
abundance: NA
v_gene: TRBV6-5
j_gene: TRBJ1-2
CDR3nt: TGTGCCAGCAGCACCCTAGGTCAGGGCTATGGCTACACCTTC
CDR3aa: CASSTLGQGYGYTF

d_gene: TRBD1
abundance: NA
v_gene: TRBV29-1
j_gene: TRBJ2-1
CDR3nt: TGCAGCGTGGCGCCCTGGGACAGCTACAATGAGCAGTTCTTC
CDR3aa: CSVAPWDSYNEQFF

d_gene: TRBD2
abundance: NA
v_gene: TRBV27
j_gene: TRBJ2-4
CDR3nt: TGTGCCAGCAGTTCCAGCGGGAGGGCCTCACAGTACTTC
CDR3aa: CASSSSGRASQYF